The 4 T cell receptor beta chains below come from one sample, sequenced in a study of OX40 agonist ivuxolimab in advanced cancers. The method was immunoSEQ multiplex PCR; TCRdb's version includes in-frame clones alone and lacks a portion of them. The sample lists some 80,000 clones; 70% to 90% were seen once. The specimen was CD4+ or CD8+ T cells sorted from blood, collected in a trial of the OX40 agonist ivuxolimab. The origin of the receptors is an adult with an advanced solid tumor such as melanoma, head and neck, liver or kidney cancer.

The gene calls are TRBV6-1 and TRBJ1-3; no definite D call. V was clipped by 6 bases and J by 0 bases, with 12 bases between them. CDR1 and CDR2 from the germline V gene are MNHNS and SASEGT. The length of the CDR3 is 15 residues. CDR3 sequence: CASSSQRSSGNTIYF. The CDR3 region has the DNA TGTGCCAGCAGCAGCCAGCGAAGCTCTGGAAACACCATATATTTT.

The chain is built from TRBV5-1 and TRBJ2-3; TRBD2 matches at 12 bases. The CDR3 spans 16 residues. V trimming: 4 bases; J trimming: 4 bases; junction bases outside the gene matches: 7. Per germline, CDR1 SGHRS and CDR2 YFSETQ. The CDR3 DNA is TGCGCCAGCAGCACGCGACTAGCGGGAGTCGCAGATACGCAGTATTTT. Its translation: CASSTRLAGVADTQYF.

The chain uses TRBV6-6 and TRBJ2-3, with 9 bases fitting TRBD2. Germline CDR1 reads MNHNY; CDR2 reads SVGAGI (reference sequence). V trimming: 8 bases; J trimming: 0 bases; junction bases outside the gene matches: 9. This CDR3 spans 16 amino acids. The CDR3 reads CASAPGGGVSTDTQYF. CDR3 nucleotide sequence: TGTGCCAGCGCTCCAGGCGGGGGGGTTAGCACAGATACGCAGTATTTT.

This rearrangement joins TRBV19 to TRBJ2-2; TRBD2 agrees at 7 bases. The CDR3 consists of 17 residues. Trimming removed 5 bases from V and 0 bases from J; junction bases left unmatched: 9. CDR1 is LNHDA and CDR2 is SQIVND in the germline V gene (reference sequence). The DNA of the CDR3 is TGTGCCAGTAGTTGGGGGGGAAGGAGCCCGAACACCGGGGAGCTGTTTTTT. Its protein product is CASSWGGRSPNTGELFF. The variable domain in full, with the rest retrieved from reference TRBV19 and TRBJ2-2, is DGGITQSPKYLFRKEGQNVTLSCEQNLNHDAMYWYRQDPGQGLRLIYYSQIVNDFQKGDIAEGYSVSREKKESFPLTVTSAQKNPTAFYLCASSWGGRSPNTGELFFGEGSRLTVL.